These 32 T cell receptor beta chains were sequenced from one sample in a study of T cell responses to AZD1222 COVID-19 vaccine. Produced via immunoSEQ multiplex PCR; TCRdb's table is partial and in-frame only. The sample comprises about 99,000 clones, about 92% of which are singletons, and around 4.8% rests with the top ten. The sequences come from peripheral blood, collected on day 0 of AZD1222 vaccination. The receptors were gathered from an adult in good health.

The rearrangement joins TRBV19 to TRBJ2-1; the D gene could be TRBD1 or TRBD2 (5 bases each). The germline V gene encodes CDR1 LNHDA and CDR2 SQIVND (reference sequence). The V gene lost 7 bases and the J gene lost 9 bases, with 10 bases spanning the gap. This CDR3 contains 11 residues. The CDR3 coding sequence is TGTGCCAGTACTAATGGGGGTGAGCAGTTCTTC. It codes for CASTNGGEQFF.

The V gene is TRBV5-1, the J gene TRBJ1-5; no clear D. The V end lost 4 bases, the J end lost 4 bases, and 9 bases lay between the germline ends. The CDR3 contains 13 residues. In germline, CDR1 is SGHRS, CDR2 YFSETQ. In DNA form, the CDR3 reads TGCGCCAGCAGCCTGGGCGTGAATCAGCCCCAGCATTTT. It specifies CASSLGVNQPQHF.

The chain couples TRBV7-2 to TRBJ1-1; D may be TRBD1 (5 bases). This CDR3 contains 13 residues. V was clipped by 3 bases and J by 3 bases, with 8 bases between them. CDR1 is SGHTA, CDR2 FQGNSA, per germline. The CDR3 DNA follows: TGTGCCAGCAGCTTTTCGACAGACACTGAAGCTTTCTTT. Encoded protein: CASSFSTDTEAFF.

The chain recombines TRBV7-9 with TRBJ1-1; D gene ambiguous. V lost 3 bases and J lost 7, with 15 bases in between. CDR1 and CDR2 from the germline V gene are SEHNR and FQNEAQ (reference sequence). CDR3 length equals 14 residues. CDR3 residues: CASSFTQRGFEAFF. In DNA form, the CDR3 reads TGTGCCAGCAGCTTTACCCAGCGGGGATTTGAAGCTTTCTTT.

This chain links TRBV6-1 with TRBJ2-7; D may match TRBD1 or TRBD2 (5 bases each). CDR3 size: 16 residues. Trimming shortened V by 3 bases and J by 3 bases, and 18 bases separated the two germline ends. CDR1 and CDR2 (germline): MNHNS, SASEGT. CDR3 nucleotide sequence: TGTGCCAGCAGTGATGAGAAGGGACGGATGGTCTACGAGCAGTACTTC. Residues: CASSDEKGRMVYEQYF.

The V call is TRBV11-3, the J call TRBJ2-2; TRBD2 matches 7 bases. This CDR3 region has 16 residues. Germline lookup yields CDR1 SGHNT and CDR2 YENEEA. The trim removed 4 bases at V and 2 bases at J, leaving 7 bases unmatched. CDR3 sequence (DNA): TGTGCCAGCAGCTGGGGCGGGGGACCCAACACCGGGGAGCTGTTTTTT. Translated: CASSWGGGPNTGELFF.

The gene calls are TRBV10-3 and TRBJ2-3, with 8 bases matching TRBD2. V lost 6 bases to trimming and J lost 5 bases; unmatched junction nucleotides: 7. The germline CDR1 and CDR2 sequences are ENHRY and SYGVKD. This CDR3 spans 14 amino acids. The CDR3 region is CAIRGGGQGDTQYF. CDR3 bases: TGTGCCATCAGGGGCGGGGGGCAAGGAGATACGCAGTATTTT.

Written as DNA, the CDR3 is TGCGCCAGCAGCCAAGAGACGGGGTCGGAAAAACTGTTTTTT. It translates to CASSQETGSEKLFF. The rearrangement joins TRBV4-3 to TRBJ1-4, with no clear D. CDR3 length: 14 amino acids. The germline gives CDR1 LGHNA, CDR2 YSLEER. V was shortened by 0 bases and J by 8 bases, with 10 bases between the two germline ends.

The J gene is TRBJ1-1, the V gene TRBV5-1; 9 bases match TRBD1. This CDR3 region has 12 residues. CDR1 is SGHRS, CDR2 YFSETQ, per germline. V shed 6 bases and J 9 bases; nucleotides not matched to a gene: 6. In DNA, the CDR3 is TGCGCCAGCACAAAGGGGACAGGGCAAGCTTTCTTT. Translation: CASTKGTGQAFF.

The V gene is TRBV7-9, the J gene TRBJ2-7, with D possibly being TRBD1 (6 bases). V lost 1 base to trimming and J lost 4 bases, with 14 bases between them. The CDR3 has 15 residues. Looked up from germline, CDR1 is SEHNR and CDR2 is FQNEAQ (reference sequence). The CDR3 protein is CASSLEGVTVYEQYF. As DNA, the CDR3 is TGTGCCAGCAGCTTAGAGGGGGTAACGGTTTACGAGCAGTACTTC.

This CDR3 reads CASGTGQGFADRLAGGPGELFF. The CDR3 DNA reads as TGTGCCAGCGGAACGGGACAGGGGTTTGCGGATCGACTAGCGGGGGGACCCGGGGAGCTGTTTTTT. J is TRBJ2-2 and V is TRBV28; 13 bases map to TRBD2. Germline trimming cut 8 bases from V and 6 bases from J; bases unmatched to any gene: 27. CDR1 is MDHEN, CDR2 SYDVKM, per germline. The CDR3 covers 22 residues.

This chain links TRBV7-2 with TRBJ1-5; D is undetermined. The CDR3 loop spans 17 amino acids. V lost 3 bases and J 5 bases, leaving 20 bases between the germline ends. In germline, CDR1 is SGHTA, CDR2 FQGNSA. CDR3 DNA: TGTGCCAGCAGCTTGCACCCCTCCGGACTGAGCGATCAGCCCCAGCATTTT. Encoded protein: CASSLHPSGLSDQPQHF. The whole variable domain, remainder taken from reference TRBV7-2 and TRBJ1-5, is GAGVSQSPSNKVTEKGKDVELRCDPISGHTALYWYRQSLGQGLEFLIYFQGNSAPDKSGLPSDRFSAERTGGSVSTLTIQRTQQEDSAVYLCASSLHPSGLSDQPQHFGDGTRLSIL.

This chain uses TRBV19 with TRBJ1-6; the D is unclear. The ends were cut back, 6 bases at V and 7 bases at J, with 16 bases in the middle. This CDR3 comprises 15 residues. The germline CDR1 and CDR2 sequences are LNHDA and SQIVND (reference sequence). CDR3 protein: CASRGVDGWNSPLHF. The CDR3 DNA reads TGTGCCAGTAGAGGAGTTGACGGATGGAATTCACCCCTCCACTTT.

CDR3 DNA sequence: TGTGCAAGTCGCTTTTACCAGACAGGGGACCCCTATGGCTACACCTTC. Its protein is CASRFYQTGDPYGYTF. The V call is TRBV12-2, the J call TRBJ1-2; the table's D call of TRBD1 was not tested on the DNA. TRBV12-2 has pseudogene status. This CDR3 spans 16 amino acids.

In DNA, the CDR3 is TGTGCCAGCAGGGTAAGGTGGATGAGAACAGGGGGCAGTGAAGCTTTCTTT. This translates into CASRVRWMRTGGSEAFF. The chain recombines TRBV2 with TRBJ1-1; 9 positions agree with TRBD1. Trimming took 6 bases from V and 7 from J; bases not matched to a gene: 18. This CDR3 contains 17 residues. Germline CDR1 SNHLY, CDR2 FYNNEI.

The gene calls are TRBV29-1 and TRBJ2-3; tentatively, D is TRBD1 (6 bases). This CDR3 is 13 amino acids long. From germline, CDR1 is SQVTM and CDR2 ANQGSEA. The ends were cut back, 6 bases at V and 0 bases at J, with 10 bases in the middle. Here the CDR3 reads CSVEGDSTDTQYF. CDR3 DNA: TGCAGCGTCGAGGGGGATAGCACAGATACGCAGTATTTT.

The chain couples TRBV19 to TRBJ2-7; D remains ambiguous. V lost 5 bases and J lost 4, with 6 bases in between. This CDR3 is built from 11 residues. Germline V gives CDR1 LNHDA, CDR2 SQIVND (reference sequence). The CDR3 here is CASSYGYEQYF. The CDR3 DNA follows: TGTGCCAGTAGTTATGGGTACGAGCAGTACTTC.

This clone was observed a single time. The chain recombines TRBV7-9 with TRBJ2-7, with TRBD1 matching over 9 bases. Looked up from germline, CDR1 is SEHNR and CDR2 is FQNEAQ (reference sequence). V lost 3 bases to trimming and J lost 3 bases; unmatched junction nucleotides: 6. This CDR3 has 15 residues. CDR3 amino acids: CASSFGDRDYYEQYF. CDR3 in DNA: TGTGCCAGCAGCTTCGGGGACAGGGACTACTACGAGCAGTACTTC.

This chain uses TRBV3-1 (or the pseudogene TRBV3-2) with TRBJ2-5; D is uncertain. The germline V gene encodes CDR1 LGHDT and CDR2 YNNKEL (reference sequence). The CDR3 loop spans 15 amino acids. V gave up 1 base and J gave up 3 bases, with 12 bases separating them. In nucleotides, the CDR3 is TGTGCCAGCAGCCAAGGGACGGGTCGGAAAGAGACCCAGTACTTC. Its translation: CASSQGTGRKETQYF.

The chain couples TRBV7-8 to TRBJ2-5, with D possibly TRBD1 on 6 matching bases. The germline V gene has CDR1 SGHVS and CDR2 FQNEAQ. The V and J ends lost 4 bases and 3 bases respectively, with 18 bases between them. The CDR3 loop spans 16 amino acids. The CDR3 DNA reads TGTGCCAGCAGCTCGCTCAGGGGAAGAGGGGAAGAGACCCAGTACTTC. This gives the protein CASSSLRGRGEETQYF.

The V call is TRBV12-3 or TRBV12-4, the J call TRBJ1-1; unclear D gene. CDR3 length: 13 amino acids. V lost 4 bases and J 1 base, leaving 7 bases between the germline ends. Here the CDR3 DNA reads TGTGCCAGCAGTTCCTTCCAGAACACTGAAGCTTTCTTT. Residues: CASSSFQNTEAFF.

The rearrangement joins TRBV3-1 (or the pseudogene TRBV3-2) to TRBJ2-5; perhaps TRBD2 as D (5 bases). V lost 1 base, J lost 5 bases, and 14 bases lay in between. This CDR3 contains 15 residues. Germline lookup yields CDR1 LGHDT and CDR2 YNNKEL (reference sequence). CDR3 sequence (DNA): TGTGCCAGCAGCCAAGTTGTTACCCGAGGGGAGACCCAGTACTTC. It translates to CASSQVVTRGETQYF.

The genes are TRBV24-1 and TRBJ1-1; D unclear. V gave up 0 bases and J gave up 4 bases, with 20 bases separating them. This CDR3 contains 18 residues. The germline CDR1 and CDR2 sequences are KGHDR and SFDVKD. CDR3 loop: CATSDLHRLPQWLTEAFF. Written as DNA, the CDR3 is TGTGCCACCAGTGATTTGCACCGATTGCCCCAGTGGCTCACTGAAGCTTTCTTT.

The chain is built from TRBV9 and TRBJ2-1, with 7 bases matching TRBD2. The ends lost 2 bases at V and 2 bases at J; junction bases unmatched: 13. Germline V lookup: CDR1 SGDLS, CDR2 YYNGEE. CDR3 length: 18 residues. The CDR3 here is CASSVKLGPGLPYNEQFF. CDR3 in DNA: TGTGCCAGCAGCGTCAAACTAGGCCCGGGACTACCCTACAATGAGCAGTTCTTC. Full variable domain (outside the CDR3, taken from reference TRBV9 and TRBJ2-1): DSGVTQTPKHLITATGQRVTLRCSPRSGDLSVYWYQQSLDQGLQFLIQYYNGEERAKGNILERFSAQQFPDLHSELNLSSLELGDSALYFCASSVKLGPGLPYNEQFFGPGTRLTVL.

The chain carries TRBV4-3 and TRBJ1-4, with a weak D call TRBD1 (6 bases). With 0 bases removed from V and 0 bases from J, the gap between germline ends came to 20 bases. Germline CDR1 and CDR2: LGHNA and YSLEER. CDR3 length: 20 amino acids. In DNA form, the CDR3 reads TGCGCCAGCAGCCAAGATCTGGGGGATTCAACAGGGACAACTAATGAAAAACTGTTTTTT. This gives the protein CASSQDLGDSTGTTNEKLFF.

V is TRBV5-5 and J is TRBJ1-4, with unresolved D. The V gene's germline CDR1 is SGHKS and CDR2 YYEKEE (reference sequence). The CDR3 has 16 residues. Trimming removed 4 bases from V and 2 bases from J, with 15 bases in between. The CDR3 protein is CASSPGRVSTNEKLFF. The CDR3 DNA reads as TGTGCCAGCAGCCCGGGGAGGGTCTCGACTAATGAAAAACTGTTTTTT.

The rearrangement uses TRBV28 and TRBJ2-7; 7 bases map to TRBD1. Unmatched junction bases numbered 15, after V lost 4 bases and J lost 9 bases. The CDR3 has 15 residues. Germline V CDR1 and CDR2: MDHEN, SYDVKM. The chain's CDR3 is CASSSPRQGVRWQYF. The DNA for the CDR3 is TGTGCCAGCAGTTCCCCCCGGCAGGGGGTGCGGTGGCAGTACTTC.

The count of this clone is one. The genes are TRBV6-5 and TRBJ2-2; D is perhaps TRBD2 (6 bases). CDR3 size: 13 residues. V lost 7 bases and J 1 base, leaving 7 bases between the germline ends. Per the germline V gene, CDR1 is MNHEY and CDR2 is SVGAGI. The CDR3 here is CASTGENTGELFF. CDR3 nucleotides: TGTGCCAGCACGGGGGAGAACACCGGGGAGCTGTTTTTT.

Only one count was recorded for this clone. CDR3 loop: CASSQYPYEQYF. DNA of the CDR3: TGTGCCAGCAGCCAGTACCCCTACGAGCAGTACTTC. The rearrangement joins TRBV14 to TRBJ2-7; no reliable D call. The ends were cut back, 3 bases at V and 2 bases at J, with 5 bases in the middle. Germline lookup yields CDR1 SGHDN and CDR2 FVKESK. This CDR3 has 12 residues.

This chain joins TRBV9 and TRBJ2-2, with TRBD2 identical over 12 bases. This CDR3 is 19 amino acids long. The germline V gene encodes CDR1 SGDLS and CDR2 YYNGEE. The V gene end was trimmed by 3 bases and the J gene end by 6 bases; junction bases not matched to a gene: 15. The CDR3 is CASSATLLAGGLVAGELFF. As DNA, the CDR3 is TGTGCCAGCAGCGCCACTCTTCTAGCGGGGGGGCTCGTAGCCGGGGAGCTGTTTTTT. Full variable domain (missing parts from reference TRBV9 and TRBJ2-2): DSGVTQTPKHLITATGQRVTLRCSPRSGDLSVYWYQQSLDQGLQFLIQYYNGEERAKGNILERFSAQQFPDLHSELNLSSLELGDSALYFCASSATLLAGGLVAGELFFGEGSRLTVL.

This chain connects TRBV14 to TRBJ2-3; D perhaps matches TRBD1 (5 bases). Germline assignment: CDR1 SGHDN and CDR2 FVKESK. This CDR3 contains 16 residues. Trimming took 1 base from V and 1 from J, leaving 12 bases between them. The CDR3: CASSQAAGLGTDTQYF. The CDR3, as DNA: TGTGCCAGCAGCCAAGCCGCAGGGCTCGGCACAGATACGCAGTATTTT.

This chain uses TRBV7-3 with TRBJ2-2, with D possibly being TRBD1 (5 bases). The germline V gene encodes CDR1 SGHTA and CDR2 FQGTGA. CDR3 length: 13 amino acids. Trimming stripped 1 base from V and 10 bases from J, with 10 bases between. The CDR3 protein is CASSLIPQAELFF. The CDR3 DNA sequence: TGTGCCAGCAGCTTAATACCACAGGCGGAGCTGTTTTTT. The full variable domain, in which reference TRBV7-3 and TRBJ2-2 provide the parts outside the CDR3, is GAGVSQTPSNKVTEKGKYVELRCDPISGHTALYWYRQSLGQGPEFLIYFQGTGAADDSGLPNDRFFAVRPEGSVSTLKIQRTERGDSAVYLCASSLIPQAELFFGEGSRLTVL.